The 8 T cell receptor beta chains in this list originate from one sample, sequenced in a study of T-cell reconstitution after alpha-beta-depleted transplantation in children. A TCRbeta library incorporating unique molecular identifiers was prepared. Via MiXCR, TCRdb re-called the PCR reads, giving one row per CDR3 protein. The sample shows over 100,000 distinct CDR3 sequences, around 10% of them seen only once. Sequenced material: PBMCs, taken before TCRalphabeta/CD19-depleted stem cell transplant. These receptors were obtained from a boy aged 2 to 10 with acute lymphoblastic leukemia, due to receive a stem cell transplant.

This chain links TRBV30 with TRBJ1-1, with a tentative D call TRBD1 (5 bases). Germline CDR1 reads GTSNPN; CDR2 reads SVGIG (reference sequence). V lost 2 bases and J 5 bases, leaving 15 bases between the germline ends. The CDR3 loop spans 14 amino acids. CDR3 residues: CAWSQSSGWTEAFF. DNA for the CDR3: TGTGCCTGGAGTCAATCCTCAGGGTGGACTGAAGCTTTCTTT.

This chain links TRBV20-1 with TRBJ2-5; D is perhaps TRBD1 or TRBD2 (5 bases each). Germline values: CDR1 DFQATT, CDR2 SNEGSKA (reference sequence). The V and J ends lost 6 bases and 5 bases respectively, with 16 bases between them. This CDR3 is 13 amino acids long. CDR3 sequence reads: CSARPGAGETQYF. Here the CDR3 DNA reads TGCAGTGCAAGGCCCGGGGCAGGGGAGACCCAGTACTTC.

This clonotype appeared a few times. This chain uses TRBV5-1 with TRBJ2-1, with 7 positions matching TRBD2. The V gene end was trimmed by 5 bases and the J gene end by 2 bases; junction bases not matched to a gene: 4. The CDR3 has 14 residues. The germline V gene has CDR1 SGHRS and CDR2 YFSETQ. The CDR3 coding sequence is TGCGCCAGCAGGGCAGCGGGACCCTACAATGAGCAGTTCTTC. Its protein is CASRAAGPYNEQFF.

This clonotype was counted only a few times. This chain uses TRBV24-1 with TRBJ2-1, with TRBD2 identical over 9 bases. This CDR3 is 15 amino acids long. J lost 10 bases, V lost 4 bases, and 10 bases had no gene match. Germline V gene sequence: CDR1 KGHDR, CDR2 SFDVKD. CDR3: CATSDNSGSPREQFF. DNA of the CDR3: TGTGCCACCAGTGACAATAGCGGGAGCCCCAGGGAGCAGTTCTTC.

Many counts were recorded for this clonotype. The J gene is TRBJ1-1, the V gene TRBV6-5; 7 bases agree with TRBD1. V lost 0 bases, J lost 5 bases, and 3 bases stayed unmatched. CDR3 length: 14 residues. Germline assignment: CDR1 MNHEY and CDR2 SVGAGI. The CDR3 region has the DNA TGTGCCAGCAGTTACTCCACAGGGGTTACTGAAGCTTTCTTT. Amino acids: CASSYSTGVTEAFF.

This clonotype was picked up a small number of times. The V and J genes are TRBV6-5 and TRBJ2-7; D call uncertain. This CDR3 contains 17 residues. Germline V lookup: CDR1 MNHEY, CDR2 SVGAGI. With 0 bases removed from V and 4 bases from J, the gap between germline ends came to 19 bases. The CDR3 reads CASSYSRYTPGPYEQYF. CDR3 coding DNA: TGTGCCAGCAGTTACTCGAGATATACCCCCGGTCCTTACGAGCAGTACTTC.

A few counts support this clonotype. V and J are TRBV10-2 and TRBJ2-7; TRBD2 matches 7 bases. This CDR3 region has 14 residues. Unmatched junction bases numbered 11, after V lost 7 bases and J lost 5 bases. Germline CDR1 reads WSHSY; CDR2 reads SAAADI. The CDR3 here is CASKEGTNHHEQYF. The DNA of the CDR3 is TGCGCCAGCAAGGAAGGGACTAATCACCACGAGCAGTACTTC.

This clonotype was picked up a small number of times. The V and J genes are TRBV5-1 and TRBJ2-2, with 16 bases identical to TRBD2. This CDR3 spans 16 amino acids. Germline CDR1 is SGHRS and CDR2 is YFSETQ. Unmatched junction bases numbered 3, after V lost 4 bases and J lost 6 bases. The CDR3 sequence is CASSGGTSGRAGELFF. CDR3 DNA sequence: TGCGCCAGCAGCGGAGGGACTAGCGGGAGGGCCGGGGAGCTGTTTTTT.